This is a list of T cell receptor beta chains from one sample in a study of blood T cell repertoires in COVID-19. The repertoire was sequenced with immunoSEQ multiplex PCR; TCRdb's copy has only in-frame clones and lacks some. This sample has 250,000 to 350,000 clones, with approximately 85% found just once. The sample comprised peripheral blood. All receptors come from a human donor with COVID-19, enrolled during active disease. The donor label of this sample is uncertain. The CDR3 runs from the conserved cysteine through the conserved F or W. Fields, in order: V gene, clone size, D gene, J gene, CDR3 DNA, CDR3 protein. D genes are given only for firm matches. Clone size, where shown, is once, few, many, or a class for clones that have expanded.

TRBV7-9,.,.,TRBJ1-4,TGTGCCAGCAGCTTAACCAGGGGAGCAGGTGAAAAACTGTTTTTT,CASSLTRGAGEKLFF
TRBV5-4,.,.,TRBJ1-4,TGTGCCAGCAGCCCCGGTCTAGTTAATGAAAAACTGTTTTTT,CASSPGLVNEKLFF
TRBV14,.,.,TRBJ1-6,TGTGCCAGCAGCCGAGGCAAAGGGGTGGGGGCTCCCCTCCACTTT,CASSRGKGVGAPLHF
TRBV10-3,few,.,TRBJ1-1,TGTGCCATCAGTGCTAATGAGGACACTGAAGCTTTCTTT,CAISANEDTEAFF
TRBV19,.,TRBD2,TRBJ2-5,TGTGCCAGTAGTCCGGGACTAGCGGGTCGACAAGAGACCCAGTACTTC,CASSPGLAGRQETQYF
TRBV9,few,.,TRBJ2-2,TGTGCCAGCAGCGTAGACTTGCTTGCGGCCGGGGAGCTGTTTTTT,CASSVDLLAAGELFF
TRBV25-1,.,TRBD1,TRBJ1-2,TGTGCCAGCAGGGTAGACAGGGAGAGTGGCTACACCTTC,CASRVDRESGYTF
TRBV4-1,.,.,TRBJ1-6,TGCGCCAGCAGCCAGGACAGTAATTCACCCCTCCACTTT,CASSQDSNSPLHF
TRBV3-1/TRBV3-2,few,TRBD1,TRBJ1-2,TGTGCCAGCAGCCAGACGTTGGCAGGGGGCTTCTATGGCTACACCTTC,CASSQTLAGGFYGYTF
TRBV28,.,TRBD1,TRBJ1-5,TGTGCCGGGGGACAGGGGACGAATCAGCCCCAGCATTTT,CAGGQGTNQPQHF
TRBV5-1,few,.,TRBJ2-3,TGCGCCAGCAGCTTCGGCGTAGCCGAGGATACGCAGTATTTT,CASSFGVAEDTQYF
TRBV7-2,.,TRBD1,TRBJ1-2,TGTGCCAGCAGCTCGACAGGGGGCGATGGCTACACCTTC,CASSSTGGDGYTF
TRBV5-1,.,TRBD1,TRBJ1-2,TGCGCCAGCAGCTTAGGGCTGGACAGGGAAGTATATGGCTACACCTTC,CASSLGLDREVYGYTF
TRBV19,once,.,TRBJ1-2,TGTGCCAGTAGCCCGCGGGGGGAGGAGAACTATGGCTACACCTTC,CASSPRGEENYGYTF
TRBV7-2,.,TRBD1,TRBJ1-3,TGTGCCAGCAGCTTAGTACCAACGGGACAGGGGTCTGGAAACACCATATATTTT,CASSLVPTGQGSGNTIYF
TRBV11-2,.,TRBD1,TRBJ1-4,TGTGCCAGCAGCTCTGGTCTAGACAGGGGGAGGACTAATGAAAAACTGTTTTTT,CASSSGLDRGRTNEKLFF
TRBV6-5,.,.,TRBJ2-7,TGTGCCAGCAGTTACAGGGGTGGCCGCGGCTACGAGCAGTACTTC,CASSYRGGRGYEQYF
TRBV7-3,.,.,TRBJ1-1,TGTGCCAGCAGCGCAGGACAGCTGAACACTGAAGCTTTCTTT,CASSAGQLNTEAFF
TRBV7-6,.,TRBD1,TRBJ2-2,TGTGCCAGCAGCTACGACTTGACAGGGGACGGCACCGGGGAGCTGTTTTTT,CASSYDLTGDGTGELFF
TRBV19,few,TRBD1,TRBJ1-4,TGTGCCAGTAGTTCGGACCGGGACAGGGAAGGTGAAAAACTGTTTTTT,CASSSDRDREGEKLFF
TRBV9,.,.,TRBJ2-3,TGTGCCAGCAGCGTAACCGGAGGGCCTGAAGATACGCAGTATTTT,CASSVTGGPEDTQYF
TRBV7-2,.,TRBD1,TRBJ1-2,TGTGCCAGCAGCCCGGTAACAGGGGGCTTTGATGGCTACACCTTC,CASSPVTGGFDGYTF
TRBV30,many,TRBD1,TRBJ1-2,TGTGCCTGGAGCGCACAGGGGGCGTATGGCTACACCTTC,CAWSAQGAYGYTF
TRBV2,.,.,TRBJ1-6,TGTGCCAGCAGTGTTGGGGACAACATTAAATACCTCCACTTT,CASSVGDNIKYLHF
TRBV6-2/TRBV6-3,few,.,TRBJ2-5,TGTGCCAGCAGCCTAAAAGAGACCCAGTACTTC,CASSLKETQYF
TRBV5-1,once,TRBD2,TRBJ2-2,TGCGCCAGCAGCTTGCTTACTAGCGGAAACACCGGGGAGCTGTTTTTT,CASSLLTSGNTGELFF
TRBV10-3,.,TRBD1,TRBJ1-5,TGTGCCATCGGATTCAGCCAGGGGGCACAGCCCCAGCATTTT,CAIGFSQGAQPQHF
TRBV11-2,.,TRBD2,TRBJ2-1,TGTGCCAGCAGCTTCGTTAGCGGGAGGGTTTACAATGAGCAGTTCTTC,CASSFVSGRVYNEQFF
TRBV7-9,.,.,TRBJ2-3,TGTGCCAGCGACCCCGGGACTCCAACGCAGTATTTT,CASDPGTPTQYF
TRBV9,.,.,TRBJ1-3,TGTGCCAGCAGCGTAGGTGACGGGTCTAATCGGAACACCATATATTTT,CASSVGDGSNRNTIYF
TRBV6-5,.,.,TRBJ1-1,TGTGCCAGCGGGAGGACGGTGAACACTGAAGCTTTCTTT,CASGRTVNTEAFF
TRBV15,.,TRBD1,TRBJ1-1,TGTGCCACCAGCAGAGTCCCGGGACAGGGGCCGACTGAAGCTTTCTTT,CATSRVPGQGPTEAFF
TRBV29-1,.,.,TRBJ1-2,TGCACCGTAGAGAGGGGAGGTGGCTACACCTTC,CTVERGGGYTF
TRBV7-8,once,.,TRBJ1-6,TGTGCCAGCAGCCCAGAGGATTCACCCCTCCACTTT,CASSPEDSPLHF
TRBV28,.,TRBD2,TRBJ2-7,TGTGCCAGCAAATTCACTAGCGGAGGGTCCTACGAGCAGTACTTC,CASKFTSGGSYEQYF
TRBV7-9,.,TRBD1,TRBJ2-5,TGTGCCAGCAGCTCTAACGACAGGGTGACGGAGACCCAGTACTTC,CASSSNDRVTETQYF
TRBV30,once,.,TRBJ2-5,TGTGCCTGGGGCAGGGTCAATGCAGAGACCCAGTACTTC,CAWGRVNAETQYF
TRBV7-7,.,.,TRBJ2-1,TGTGCTAGCAGCCGAGTGGGGGGGGCCCCTTACAATGAGCAGTTCTTC,CASSRVGGAPYNEQFF
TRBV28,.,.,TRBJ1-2,TGTGCCGTCCCGGAGAGTTCGTCCGGCTACACCTTC,CAVPESSSGYTF
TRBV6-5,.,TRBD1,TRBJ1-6,TGTGCCAGCAGCCTGACAGGGGGGAATTCACCCCTCCACTTT,CASSLTGGNSPLHF
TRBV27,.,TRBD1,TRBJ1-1,TGTGCCAGCAGTCTCTCGACAGGGGCGAACACTGAAGCTTTCTTT,CASSLSTGANTEAFF
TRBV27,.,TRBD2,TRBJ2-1,TGTGCCAGCAGTTTAACCTTGCGGGAGAGGTACAATGAGCAGTTCTTC,CASSLTLRERYNEQFF
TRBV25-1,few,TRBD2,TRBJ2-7,TGTGCCAGCAGGGGCTCAGGGGCTAGCGGGATAACCTCCTACGAGCAGTACTTC,CASRGSGASGITSYEQYF
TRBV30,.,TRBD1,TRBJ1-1,TGTGCCGCCAGCACAGGGGTCGCAGCCACTGAAGCTTTCTTT,CAASTGVAATEAFF
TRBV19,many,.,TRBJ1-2,TGTGCCAGTAGTACCGCCCGCGACTATGGCTACACCTTC,CASSTARDYGYTF
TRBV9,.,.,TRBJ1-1,TGTGCCAGCAGCGTAGCGTCTAACACTGAAGCTTTCTTT,CASSVASNTEAFF